This note documents a single T cell receptor (beta chain) sequence. What it binds is not known. PCR was performed using 60 Vbeta and 13 Jbeta primers. Here immunoSEQ multiplex PCR was the method, and the copy in TCRdb shows in-frame clones only, minus some. The sample carries 150,000 or so clones, roughly four fifths recorded once. The data are from a study of cytomegalovirus exposure and HLA in healthy donors. Study details: Earlier, 150 million to 200 million T cells were analyzed, and more than 100 million unique TCR beta sequences were found among them.

CDR3 length: 17 residues. Germline V CDR1 and CDR2: MRHNA, SNTAGT. Trimming cost V 0 bases and J 0 bases; bases outside gene matches: 1. Study-level results: For most TCR sequences rarity was the rule, although some public TCRs occurred in many donors. The authors listed some 150 TCR beta chains as cytomegalovirus-associated.

The sequencing input was PBMCs. This TCR came from a man younger than 35 in good health and CMV-seropositive. The chain carries TRBV6-4 and TRBJ2-2; 10 positions match TRBD1. This CDR3 reads CASSDSGQGSNTGELFF. The DNA of the CDR3 is TGTGCCAGCAGTGACTCGGGACAGGGGTCGAACACCGGGGAGCTGTTTTTT.